The rows below give T cell receptor beta chains drawn from one sample of a study of CD8+ T cells in alopecia areata. Data came from immunoSEQ multiplex PCR; TCRdb stores just in-frame clones and leaves some out. The sample includes 100,000 to 130,000 clones, 84% of them seen just once. The source was CD8+ T cells sorted from blood, collected at week 24, from a patient treated with tofacitinib. These receptors came from a human donor with alopecia areata. Both conserved end residues are part of each CDR3. Each record gives: CDR3 protein, CDR3 DNA, clone size, D gene, V gene, J gene. A D gene is named only where the DNA matches it firmly. Clone sizes are given selectively: once, few, many, or a class where the clone is expanded.

CASSPGDRGFGYTF	TGTGCCAGCAGCCCCGGGGACAGGGGTTTTGGCTACACCTTC	-	TRBD1	TRBV5-5	TRBJ1-2
CASSQWANLEGTEAFF	TGCGCCAGCAGCCAATGGGCCAATTTGGAGGGCACTGAAGCTTTCTTT	-	-	TRBV4-1	TRBJ1-1
CASSLDLSSYNEQFF	TGTGCCAGCAGCCTGGACTTGAGCTCCTACAATGAGCAGTTCTTC	-	-	TRBV5-8	TRBJ2-1
CASSLLQGGNSPLHF	TGTGCCAGCAGCCTCTTACAGGGGGGGAATTCACCCCTCCACTTT	-	TRBD1	TRBV14	TRBJ1-6
CASSETGGHGYTF	TGTGCCAGCAGCGAAACAGGGGGACATGGCTACACCTTC	-	TRBD1	TRBV27	TRBJ1-2
CSGAGTGGDWDTEAFF	TGCAGCGGCGCCGGGACAGGGGGCGATTGGGACACTGAAGCTTTCTTT	few	TRBD1	TRBV29-1	TRBJ1-1
CASSSYRGSQYF	TGTGCCAGCAGTTCGTACCGGGGTTCGCAGTATTTT	-	-	TRBV6-5	TRBJ2-3
CASSLYTGVNSPLHF	TGTGCCAGCAGTTTATATACAGGGGTGAATTCACCCCTCCACTTT	-	TRBD1	TRBV27	TRBJ1-6
CASSPQGTEETQYF	TGTGCCAGCAGCCCACAGGGGACGGAAGAGACCCAGTACTTC	few	TRBD1	TRBV7-8	TRBJ2-5
CASSDEWRGGPETQYF	TGTGCCAGCAGTGATGAGTGGCGGGGGGGCCCAGAGACCCAGTACTTC	once	TRBD2	TRBV2	TRBJ2-5
CASIIVNYGYTF	TGTGCCAGCATAATTGTTAACTATGGCTACACCTTC	-	-	TRBV2	TRBJ1-2
CSAIQGSNQPQHF	TGCAGCGCGATACAGGGGAGCAATCAGCCCCAGCATTTT	-	TRBD1	TRBV29-1	TRBJ1-5
CASSYKRDSASGYTF	TGTGCCAGCAGCTACAAACGGGACAGTGCTTCTGGCTACACCTTC	-	TRBD1	TRBV4-2	TRBJ1-2
CASSWDSYNYGYTF	TGTGCCAGTAGTTGGGACAGCTATAACTATGGCTACACCTTC	-	TRBD1	TRBV19	TRBJ1-2
CASSPMGGVIYEQYF	TGTGCCAGCAGCCCGATGGGCGGGGTGATCTACGAGCAGTACTTC	-	-	TRBV7-3	TRBJ2-7
CASSLGRGPYNEQFF	TGTGCCAGCAGTTTGGGCCGGGGGCCTTACAATGAGCAGTTCTTC	-	-	TRBV27	TRBJ2-1